This T cell receptor beta chain was sequenced during a study of regulatory T cells in long-lasting Graves disease. Time point of the sample: newly diagnosed GD, antithyroid drugs for less than 3 months. With RNA extracted from PBMCs as input, the TCR library was made. Tubes containing EDTA received 7 to 10 milliliters of drawn peripheral blood. Whole-study results and caveats: Persistent disease samples used TRBV28, TRBJ1-2 and TRBJ2-5 preferentially. New patients shared some 980 public clonotypes, and persistent patients shared more, with 2,500 to 3,000. Thyroid tissue was not sampled; only peripheral blood was.

V was clipped by 5 bases and J by 0 bases, with 14 bases between them. CDR3 length: 16 residues. Per germline, CDR1 LGHNT and CDR2 FRNRAP. In building TCR beta libraries, iRepertoire HTBI primers were used together with Arm-PCR of CDR3 regions. One entry per CDR3 protein results from TCRdb running MiXCR on the multiplex PCR reads. The data hold around 400,000 distinct CDR3 sequences, with 15% to 18% observed a single time. This clonotype was observed at least ten times. Its antigen is unknown. The chain has TRBV12-5 and TRBJ2-1; D gene unclear. The sequenced sample was peripheral blood mononuclear cells (PBMCs), obtained at new diagnosis, from a patient treated with antithyroid drugs. The source of this sequence is a female donor with Graves disease. In nucleotides, the CDR3 is TGTGCTAGTGGTCCACCAGACCGGAGCTCCTACAATGAGCAGTTCTTC. Amino acid sequence: CASGPPDRSSYNEQFF.